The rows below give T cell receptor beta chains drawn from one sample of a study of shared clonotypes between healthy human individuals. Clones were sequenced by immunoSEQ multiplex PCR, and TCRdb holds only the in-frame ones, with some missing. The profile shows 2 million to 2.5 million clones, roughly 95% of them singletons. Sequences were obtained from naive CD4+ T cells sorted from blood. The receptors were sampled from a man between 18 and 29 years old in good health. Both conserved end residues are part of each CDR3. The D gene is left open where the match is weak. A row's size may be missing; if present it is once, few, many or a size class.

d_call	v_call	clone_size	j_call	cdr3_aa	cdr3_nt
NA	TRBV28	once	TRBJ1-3	CASSSTGPLSGNTIYF	TGTGCCAGCAGTTCCACAGGGCCATTATCTGGAAACACCATATATTTT
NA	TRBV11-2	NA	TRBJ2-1	CASSPTLLGGNEQFF	TGTGCCAGCAGCCCAACTCTCCTCGGAGGGAATGAGCAGTTCTTC
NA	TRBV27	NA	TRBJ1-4	CASRGNLNEKLFF	TGTGCCAGCAGGGGAAACCTTAATGAAAAACTGTTTTTT
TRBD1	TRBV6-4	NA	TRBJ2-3	CASSTGGSNTDTQYF	TGTGCCAGCAGTACAGGGGGCTCTAACACAGATACGCAGTATTTT
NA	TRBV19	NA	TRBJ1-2	CASSPTALGNGYTF	TGTGCCAGTAGTCCGACGGCCCTCGGAAATGGCTACACCTTC
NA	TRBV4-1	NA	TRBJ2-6	CASSQRAGEISGANVLTF	TGCGCCAGCAGCCAGCGGGCAGGGGAGATCTCTGGGGCCAACGTCCTGACTTTC
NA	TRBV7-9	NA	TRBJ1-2	CASSLSVLEGGGNYGYTF	TGTGCCAGCAGCTTATCAGTGTTGGAGGGGGGTGGAAACTATGGCTACACCTTC
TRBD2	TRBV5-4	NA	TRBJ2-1	CASSATSGSYNEQFF	TGTGCCAGCAGCGCCACTAGCGGCTCCTACAATGAGCAGTTCTTC
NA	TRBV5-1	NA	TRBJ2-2	CASSSRLAGVTGELFF	TGCGCCAGCAGCTCCAGACTAGCAGGGGTAACCGGGGAGCTGTTTTTT
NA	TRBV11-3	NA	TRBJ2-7	CASSLGRQAPVKNYEQYF	TGTGCCAGCAGCCTCGGCAGGCAGGCGCCCGTGAAAAACTACGAGCAGTACTTC
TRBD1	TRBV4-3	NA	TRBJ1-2	CASSQASGQGMGGYTF	TGCGCCAGCAGCCAAGCCTCCGGACAGGGGATGGGTGGCTACACCTTC
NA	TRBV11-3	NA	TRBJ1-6	CASSLPFANNSPLHF	TGTGCCAGCAGCTTGCCTTTTGCGAATAATTCACCCCTCCACTTT
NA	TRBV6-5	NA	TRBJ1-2	CARTQGGYTF	TGTGCCCGAACACAAGGAGGCTACACCTTC
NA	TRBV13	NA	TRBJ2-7	CASSSTGFEQYF	TGTGCCAGCAGCTCTACAGGGTTCGAGCAGTACTTC
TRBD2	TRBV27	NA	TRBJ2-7	CASSLDGRAYEQYF	TGTGCCAGCAGTTTGGACGGGAGGGCGTACGAGCAGTACTTC
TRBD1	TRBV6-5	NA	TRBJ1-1	CASSTRNRGHTEAFF	TGTGCCAGCAGCACCCGGAACAGGGGGCACACTGAAGCTTTCTTT
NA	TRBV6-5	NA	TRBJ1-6	CASSYVGGLDSPLHF	TGTGCCAGCAGTTACGTCGGGGGGCTGGATTCACCCCTCCACTTT
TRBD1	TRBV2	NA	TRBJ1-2	CASRGTGPYGYTF	TGTGCCAGCAGGGGGACAGGGCCCTATGGCTACACCTTC
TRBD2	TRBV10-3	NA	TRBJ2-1	CAVSSGDPYNEQFF	TGTGCCGTATCAAGCGGGGACCCCTACAATGAGCAGTTCTTC
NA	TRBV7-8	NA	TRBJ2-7	CASSLTGAASYEQYF	TGTGCCAGCAGCTTAACGGGGGCTGCCTCCTACGAGCAGTACTTC
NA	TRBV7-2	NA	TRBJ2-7	CASSPDGYEQYF	TGTGCCAGCAGCCCTGACGGCTACGAGCAGTACTTC